This is a list of T cell receptor beta chains from one sample in a study of Graves' ophthalmopathy and Graves' hyperthyroidism. TCRdb redid the calling of the multiplex PCR reads with MiXCR, one entry per CDR3 protein. The sample yields over 150,000 distinct CDR3 sequences, less than 45% seen once. What was sequenced was peripheral blood. The receptor set was obtained from a woman aged 40 to 55 with Graves' ophthalmopathy. Both conserved end residues are part of each CDR3. D genes are given only for firm matches. Clone size is given for some rows only: seen once, a few or many times, or a class if the clone is expanded.

>TRBJ2-2|TRBD2|TRBV28|many
TGTGCCAGCAGTTTAATTCCCGGACTAGCCCAAACCGGGGAGCTGTTTTTT
CASSLIPGLAQTGELFF
>TRBJ2-7|TRBD1|TRBV6-2/TRBV6-3|many
TGTGCCAGCAGTTACGGGACAGGGGGCGAGCAGTACTTC
CASSYGTGGEQYF
>TRBJ1-1|-|TRBV27|-
TGTGCCAGCAGGCCGCGAATTGTGAACACTGAAGCTTTCTTT
CASRPRIVNTEAFF
>TRBJ2-7|TRBD1|TRBV15|many
TGTGCCACCAGCAGATTGACAGGGGGCAACTACGAGCAGTACTTC
CATSRLTGGNYEQYF
>TRBJ1-5|-|TRBV6-1|-
TGTGCCAGCGGCAGGGATCGAAATCAGCCCCAGCATTTT
CASGRDRNQPQHF
>TRBJ1-1|-|TRBV6-5|-
TGTGCCAGCAGTTGGGCAACAGGAATTAACACTGAAGCTTTCTTT
CASSWATGINTEAFF
>TRBJ1-5|-|TRBV6-4|many
TGTGCCAGCGCCCGTAACCGCGGGGGTTTGGGCAATCAGCCCCAGCATTTT
CASARNRGGLGNQPQHF
>TRBJ1-2|-|TRBV6-5|many
TGTGCCAGCAGTTACGATGGGCCGGGGGTCAACTATGGCTACACCTTC
CASSYDGPGVNYGYTF
>TRBJ1-6|TRBD1|TRBV28|many
TGTGCCAGCAGGAGACAGGGCGAGTATAATTCACCCCTCCACTTT
CASRRQGEYNSPLHF
>TRBJ1-2|TRBD1|TRBV6-5|many
TGTGCCAGCAGTCTCGGACAGGGGGCAGATGGCTACACCTTC
CASSLGQGADGYTF
>TRBJ1-2|-|TRBV24-1|many
TGTGCCACCAGTGGTGCCGACAGGCGGGGAAACGGCTACACCTTC
CATSGADRRGNGYTF
>TRBJ2-7|-|TRBV4-1|many
TGCGCCAGCAGCCACAAGGAGACAGGGACTTACGAGCAGTACTTC
CASSHKETGTYEQYF
>TRBJ2-3|TRBD2|TRBV6-5|-
TGTGCCAGCAGTTACCTACTAGCGGGAGTGCCAGATACGCAGTATTTT
CASSYLLAGVPDTQYF
>TRBJ2-7|TRBD2|TRBV12-3/TRBV12-4|-
TGTGCCAGCAAAGTTAGCGGGCCCCGGGGAGAGCAGTACTTC
CASKVSGPRGEQYF
>TRBJ1-2|TRBD1|TRBV24-1|-
TGTGCCACCAGTGACTGGGACAGGGGCGCCTATGGCTACACCTTC
CATSDWDRGAYGYTF
>TRBJ1-1|-|TRBV28|many
TGTGCCAGCAGTTTATCTGGACGAATGAACACTGAAGCTTTCTTT
CASSLSGRMNTEAFF
>TRBJ1-3|-|TRBV7-2|-
TGTGCCAGCAGAGACAGGTCGACAGGAAACACCATATATTTT
CASRDRSTGNTIYF
>TRBJ2-7|-|TRBV15|-
TGTGCCACCAGCTACACCCCTGGGCGGAACTCCTACGAGCAGTACTTC
CATSYTPGRNSYEQYF
>TRBJ2-5|-|TRBV28|-
TGTGCCAGCAGTGGGATGGCAGAAAACCAAGAGACCCAGTACTTC
CASSGMAENQETQYF
>TRBJ2-7|-|TRBV6-1|-
TGTGCCAGCAGCACCCCTAGGGGCTCCTACGAGCAGTACTTC
CASSTPRGSYEQYF
>TRBJ2-5|-|TRBV4-2|-
TGTGCCAGCAGCCAAGGGCGCGGAGGAGAGACCCAGTACTTC
CASSQGRGGETQYF
>TRBJ2-5|-|TRBV11-3|many
TGTGCCAGCAGTCAAATGGAGACCCAGTACTTC
CASSQMETQYF
>TRBJ2-7|-|TRBV6-2/TRBV6-3|-
TGTGCCAGCAGTCCCCTCGGGTGGATCTACGAGCAGTACTTC
CASSPLGWIYEQYF
>TRBJ2-2|-|TRBV6-1|many
TGTGCCAGCAGTCGCAGCGTGACCGGGGAGCTGTTTTTT
CASSRSVTGELFF
>TRBJ1-2|-|TRBV3-1|many
TGTGCCAGCAGCCTCACACAGGGCGACTATGGCTACACCTTC
CASSLTQGDYGYTF
>TRBJ2-7|-|TRBV20-1|many
TGCAGTGCTAGAGCCCCCGGGGTTTTGAGCTCCTACGAGCAGTACTTC
CSARAPGVLSSYEQYF
>TRBJ2-7|-|TRBV19|many
TGTGCCAGTAGCCGCGGGACAGATTACGAGCAGTACTTC
CASSRGTDYEQYF
>TRBJ1-1|-|TRBV19|-
TGTGCCAGTAGTATGGACAATTCGTACACTGAAGCTTTCTTT
CASSMDNSYTEAFF
>TRBJ1-1|-|TRBV28|many
TGTGCCAGCCGTTTCGGGGTATCAGCTTTCTTT
CASRFGVSAFF
>TRBJ1-2|-|TRBV7-6|many
TGTGCCAGCAGCTTAGGTAACGCCAGGCCTTTTAACTATGGCTACACCTTC
CASSLGNARPFNYGYTF
>TRBJ2-5|TRBD2|TRBV27|-
TGTGCCAGCAGCAGGACTAGCGGAGGAGAGACCCAGTACTTC
CASSRTSGGETQYF
>TRBJ2-7|-|TRBV6-2/TRBV6-3|many
TGTGCCAGCGGTTCCTTATTCTACGAGCAGTACTTC
CASGSLFYEQYF
>TRBJ1-1|-|TRBV12-3/TRBV12-4|-
TGTGCCAGCACCCCTGGGGTGCCCACTGAAGCTTTCTTT
CASTPGVPTEAFF
>TRBJ1-2|TRBD1|TRBV5-1|many
TGCGCCAGCAGCCCCGGGACAGCCTATGGCTACACCTTC
CASSPGTAYGYTF
>TRBJ2-2|-|TRBV12-3/TRBV12-4|-
TGTGCCAGCAGGGTCGCGGGGAGGAATACCGGGGAGCTGTTTTTT
CASRVAGRNTGELFF
>TRBJ2-5|-|TRBV6-2/TRBV6-3|-
TGTGCCAGCAGTTACCCCCCAACAGGGGAGGATTGGGAGACCCAGTACTTC
CASSYPPTGEDWETQYF